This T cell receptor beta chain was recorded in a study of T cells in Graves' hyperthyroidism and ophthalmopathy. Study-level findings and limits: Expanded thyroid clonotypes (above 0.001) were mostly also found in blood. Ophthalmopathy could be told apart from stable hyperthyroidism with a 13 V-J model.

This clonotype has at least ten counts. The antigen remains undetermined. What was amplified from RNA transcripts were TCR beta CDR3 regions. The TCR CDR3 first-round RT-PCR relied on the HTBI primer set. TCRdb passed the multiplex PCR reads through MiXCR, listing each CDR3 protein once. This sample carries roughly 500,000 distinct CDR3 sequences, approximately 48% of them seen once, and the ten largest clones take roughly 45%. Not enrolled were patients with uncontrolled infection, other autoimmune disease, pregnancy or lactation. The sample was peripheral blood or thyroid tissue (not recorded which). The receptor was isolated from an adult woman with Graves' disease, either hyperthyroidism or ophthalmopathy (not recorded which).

The CDR3 DNA is TGTGCCAGCAGCTTGGAAGGGTATGGCTACACCTTC. Translation: CASSLEGYGYTF. The J gene is TRBJ1-2, the V gene TRBV5-5; no clear D. V lost 0 bases and J lost 5, with 5 bases in between. This CDR3 spans 12 amino acids. Germline V gives CDR1 SGHKS, CDR2 YYEKEE (reference sequence).